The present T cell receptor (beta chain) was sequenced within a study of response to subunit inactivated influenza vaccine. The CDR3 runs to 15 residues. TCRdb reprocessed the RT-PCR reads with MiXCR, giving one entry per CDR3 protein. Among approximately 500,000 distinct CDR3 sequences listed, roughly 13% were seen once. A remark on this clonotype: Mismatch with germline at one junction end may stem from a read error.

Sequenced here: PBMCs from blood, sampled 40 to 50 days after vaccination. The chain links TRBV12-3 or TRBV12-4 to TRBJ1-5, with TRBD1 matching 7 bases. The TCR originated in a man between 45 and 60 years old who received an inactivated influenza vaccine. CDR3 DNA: TGTGCCAGCAGTACAGGGGCCCGTAGCAATCAGCTCCAGCATTTT. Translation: CASSTGARSNQLQHF.